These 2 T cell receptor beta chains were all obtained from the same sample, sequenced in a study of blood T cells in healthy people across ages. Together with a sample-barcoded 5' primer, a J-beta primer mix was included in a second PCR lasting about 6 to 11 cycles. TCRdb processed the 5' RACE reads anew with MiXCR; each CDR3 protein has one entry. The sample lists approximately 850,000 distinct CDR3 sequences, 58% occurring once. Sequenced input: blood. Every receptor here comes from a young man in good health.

The CDR3 DNA reads as TGTGCCAGCGCTCACAGCGGGACAGGGGGCGTGCCGGGCTCCTACGAGCAGTACTTC. Its translation: CASAHSGTGGVPGSYEQYF. The chain is built from TRBV6-2 or TRBV6-3 and TRBJ2-7; 12 nucleotides align to TRBD1. Germline lookup yields CDR1 MNHEY and CDR2 SVGEGT. This CDR3 is built from 19 residues. V shed 8 bases and J 0 bases; nucleotides not matched to a gene: 17.

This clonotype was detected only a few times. The CDR3 DNA sequence: TGTGCCACCAGCAGAAAGCTCGGGTCCCGAAAATCTCAAGAGACCCAGTACTTC. Translated: CATSRKLGSRKSQETQYF. V gene TRBV15 combines with J gene TRBJ2-5, with D unresolved. Germline V lookup: CDR1 LNHNV, CDR2 YYDKDF (reference sequence). The CDR3 extends over 18 amino acids. V lost 2 bases and J 2 bases, leaving 21 bases between the germline ends.